This T cell receptor beta chain was sequenced in a study of blood T cell repertoires in COVID-19. Source study methods: Estimation of nucleated cell counts relied on the amplification of reference gene primers. Repertoires were generated with immunoSEQ multiplex PCR, while TCRdb's copy carries only in-frame clones and drops some. V, J and clone size reflect that table, while D and trimming were determined from the DNA. Here the sample spans 65,000 to 90,000 clones, 83% being singletons. The CDR3 is made up of 14 amino acids. The germline CDR1 and CDR2 sequences are MDHEN and SYDVKM. V dropped 3 bases and J dropped 10; count of bases not matched to a gene: 8.

The specimen was peripheral blood. The sequence was obtained from a woman of 80 years or more with acute or convalescent COVID-19. The gene calls are TRBV28 and TRBJ2-1; TRBD2 agrees at 8 bases. CDR3 coding DNA: TGTGCCAGCAGTTTCTCCCGGGAGGGCCTCGAGCAGTTCTTC. It encodes CASSFSREGLEQFF.